What follows are 16 T cell receptor beta chains derived from one specimen sequenced in a study of cytomegalovirus exposure and HLA in healthy donors. It was with 60 Vbeta and 13 Jbeta primers that the PCR ran. The assay was immunoSEQ multiplex PCR, and TCRdb's table has in-frame clones only and misses some. Of 80,000 to 100,000 clones in the sample, around three fifths were seen once. Sequenced sample: PBMCs. The receptor set was obtained from a woman aged 40 to 50 in good health and CMV-seropositive.

This sequence joins TRBV11-2 and TRBJ1-1, with 7 bases fitting TRBD1. This CDR3 spans 14 amino acids. V lost 5 bases to trimming and J lost 8 bases; unmatched junction nucleotides: 11. The V gene's germline CDR1 is SGHAT and CDR2 FQNNGV. The CDR3 DNA reads TGTGCCAGCAGCCCCCAGGGGGTAGTCGCCGAAGCTTTCTTT. Amino acids: CASSPQGVVAEAFF.

This clone was recorded a few times. The chain is built from TRBV6-4 and TRBJ2-3; D is possibly TRBD2 (5 bases). V gave up 2 bases and J gave up 4 bases, with 10 bases separating them. Germline loops: CDR1 MRHNA, CDR2 SNTAGT. The CDR3 loop spans 14 amino acids. The CDR3 DNA follows: TGTGCCAGCAGTGACGCTGAGGGCTCAGATACGCAGTATTTT. Encoded protein: CASSDAEGSDTQYF.

The genes are TRBV14 and TRBJ2-6, with D tentatively TRBD2 (5 bases). The germline gives CDR1 SGHDN, CDR2 FVKESK. There are 17 residues in the CDR3. V gave up 2 bases and J gave up 0 bases, with 11 bases separating them. CDR3 in amino acids: CASSQLWTLSGANVLTF. The DNA of the CDR3 is TGTGCCAGCAGCCAACTATGGACTCTCTCTGGGGCCAACGTCCTGACTTTC.

The chain links TRBV19 to TRBJ2-7, with unresolved D. Between the trimmed V and J ends, which lost 4 bases and 0 bases, there was a span of 13 bases. The germline V gene has CDR1 LNHDA and CDR2 SQIVND (reference sequence). The CDR3 runs to 15 residues. The CDR3 nucleotides read TGTGCCAGTAGTAATTTTGGGCAGGACTCCTACGAGCAGTACTTC. It codes for CASSNFGQDSYEQYF. The full variable domain, in which reference TRBV19 and TRBJ2-7 provide the parts outside the CDR3, is DGGITQSPKYLFRKEGQNVTLSCEQNLNHDAMYWYRQDPGQGLRLIYYSQIVNDFQKGDIAEGYSVSREKKESFPLTVTSAQKNPTAFYLCASSNFGQDSYEQYFGPGTRLTVT.

V usage is TRBV2 and J usage is TRBJ2-7, with D perhaps matching TRBD2 (6 bases). Between the trimmed V and J ends, which lost 8 bases and 3 bases, there was a span of 11 bases. CDR3 size: 12 residues. CDR1 and CDR2 (germline): SNHLY, FYNNEI. The CDR3 DNA reads TGTGCCAGCCTAGAAGCGGGCTACGAGCAGTACTTC. This gives the protein CASLEAGYEQYF. The complete variable domain, with remaining parts taken from reference TRBV2 and TRBJ2-7, reads EPEVTQTPSHQVTQMGQEVILRCVPISNHLYFYWYRQILGQKVEFLVSFYNNEISEKSEIFDDQFSVERPDGSNFTLKIRSTKLEDSAMYFCASLEAGYEQYFGPGTRLTVT.

In its sample, this clone was seen once. This chain connects TRBV27 to TRBJ2-1, with a weak D call TRBD1 (5 bases). The germline V gene has CDR1 MNHEY and CDR2 SMNVEV (reference sequence). This CDR3 has 12 amino acids. Trimming took off 6 bases at V and 4 bases at J, with 7 bases between the two ends. The chain's CDR3 is CASRGPYNEQFF. The CDR3 DNA follows: TGTGCCAGCAGGGGGCCGTACAATGAGCAGTTCTTC.

This rearrangement joins TRBV27 to TRBJ2-1, with 11 nucleotides matching TRBD2. The CDR3 totals 16 residues. Germline values: CDR1 MNHEY, CDR2 SMNVEV (reference sequence). Unmatched junction bases numbered 6, after V lost 5 bases and J lost 3 bases. CDR3 bases: TGTGCCAGCAGTCCCGGGACTAGCGGCAGCTACAATGAGCAGTTCTTC. This sequence encodes CASSPGTSGSYNEQFF.

In its sample, this clone was seen a few times. This chain uses TRBV7-2 with TRBJ2-7, with TRBD1 matching 7 bases. CDR3 length equals 15 residues. Germline loops: CDR1 SGHTA, CDR2 FQGNSA. After removal of 1 base from V and 0 bases from J, the junction contained 3 bases not matched to a gene. CDR3 nucleotides: TGTGCCAGCAGCTTAGACAGGGGCCTCTCCTACGAGCAGTACTTC. This translates into CASSLDRGLSYEQYF.

This clone was detected a few times. V and J are TRBV19 and TRBJ2-1; 9 bases map to TRBD2. Germline-derived CDR1 and CDR2 are LNHDA and SQIVND (reference sequence). Unmatched junction bases numbered 5, after V lost 5 bases and J lost 3 bases. The CDR3 covers 15 residues. CDR3 sequence: CASSLAGVGYNEQFF. The DNA for the CDR3 is TGTGCCAGTAGTTTAGCGGGAGTGGGCTACAATGAGCAGTTCTTC. The whole variable domain, remainder taken from reference TRBV19 and TRBJ2-1, is DGGITQSPKYLFRKEGQNVTLSCEQNLNHDAMYWYRQDPGQGLRLIYYSQIVNDFQKGDIAEGYSVSREKKESFPLTVTSAQKNPTAFYLCASSLAGVGYNEQFFGPGTRLTVL.

The V and J genes are TRBV18 and TRBJ2-3, with TRBD2 matching 15 bases. With V trimmed by 3 bases and J by 0 bases, 10 bases remained unmatched. CDR3 length: 20 residues. Germline CDR1 KGHSH, CDR2 LQKENI. The CDR3 loop is CASSPDLGLAGGPSTDTQYF. The CDR3 DNA sequence: TGTGCCAGCTCACCCGACCTGGGACTAGCGGGAGGACCAAGCACAGATACGCAGTATTTT. The variable domain in full, with the rest retrieved from reference TRBV18 and TRBJ2-3, is NAGVMQNPRHLVRRRGQEARLRCSPMKGHSHVYWYRQLPEEGLKFMVYLQKENIIDESGMPKERFSAEFPKEGPSILRIQQVVRGDSAAYFCASSPDLGLAGGPSTDTQYFGPGTRLTVL.

V is TRBV7-6 and J is TRBJ2-6, with a weak D call TRBD1 (5 bases). The V gene lost 2 bases and the J gene lost 2 bases, with 13 bases spanning the gap. The germline CDR1 and CDR2 sequences are SGHVS and FNYEAQ. This CDR3 is 17 amino acids long. In DNA form, the CDR3 reads TGTGCCAGCAGCTTACAGGGTTCGTCGGCTGGGGCCAACGTCCTGACTTTC. This encodes CASSLQGSSAGANVLTF.

The chain couples TRBV2 to TRBJ2-1; 7 bases are shared with TRBD2. V lost 7 bases to trimming and J lost 8 bases; unmatched junction nucleotides: 11. CDR1 and CDR2 from the germline V gene are SNHLY and FYNNEI. The length of the CDR3 is 14 residues. In DNA, the CDR3 is TGTGCCAGCACCGCCGGGACTACGGGACATGAGCAGTTCTTC. It is translated as CASTAGTTGHEQFF.

This chain joins TRBV9 and TRBJ2-5; 7 nucleotides match TRBD1. The end of the DNA aligns better with TRBJ2-7, so the J call may be wrong. This CDR3 contains 13 residues. CDR1 is SGDLS and CDR2 is YYNGEE in the germline V gene. This CDR3 reads CASSPGTVHEQYF. In DNA form, the CDR3 reads TGTGCCAGCAGCCCAGGGACAGTTCACGAGCAGTACTTC.

The chain links TRBV6-5 to TRBJ2-7; TRBD1 matches 7 bases. In germline, CDR1 is MNHEY, CDR2 SVGAGI. The CDR3 has 15 amino acids. V trimming: 2 bases; J trimming: 4 bases; junction bases outside the gene matches: 8. The DNA of the CDR3 is TGTGCCAGCAGTTACGGGCAGGGGGTGAGGTACGAGCAGTACTTC. Its translation: CASSYGQGVRYEQYF.

The CDR3 sequence: CASRSGTAVFNQPQHF. The CDR3 nucleotides are TGTGCCAGCAGGTCCGGGACAGCCGTCTTCAATCAGCCCCAGCATTTT. The rearrangement uses TRBV5-8 and TRBJ1-5; 7 bases align to TRBD1. The CDR3 is made up of 16 amino acids. In germline, CDR1 is SGHTS, CDR2 YDEGEE. V dropped 5 bases and J dropped 3; count of bases not matched to a gene: 11. The entire variable domain, with the rest obtained from reference TRBV5-8 and TRBJ1-5, is as follows: EAGVTQSPTHLIKTRGQQATLRCSPISGHTSVYWYQQALGLGLQFLLWYDEGEERNRGNFPPRFSGRQFPNYSSELNVNALELEDSALYLCASRSGTAVFNQPQHFGDGTRLSIL.

Only a few counts were recorded for this clone. V gene TRBV19 combines with J gene TRBJ1-3, with D perhaps matching TRBD1 (6 bases). With 4 bases removed from V and 0 bases from J, the gap between germline ends came to 13 bases. The V gene's germline CDR1 is LNHDA and CDR2 SQIVND (reference sequence). This CDR3 is built from 16 residues. The CDR3 sequence: CASSTYRDVSGNTIYF. CDR3 bases: TGTGCCAGTAGTACTTACAGGGATGTCTCTGGAAACACCATATATTTT.